This T cell receptor (beta chain) was captured in a study of blood T cell repertoires in COVID-19. Study information: The United States, Italy and Spain supplied acute and convalescent COVID-19 samples.

V gave up 6 bases and J gave up 4 bases; unmatched junction bases: 5. The V gene's germline CDR1 is MNHEY and CDR2 SVGAGI. The CDR3 has 13 residues. As originally analysed: Cell counts per sample came from amplifying reference gene primers. Profiling relied on immunoSEQ multiplex PCR, and the TCRdb table lists in-frame clones only, not all of them. That table furnishes V, J and clone size, whereas the DNA furnished D and trimming. Of approximately 500,000 clones in the sample, 85% to 90% were seen once. Material: peripheral blood. This clonotype originated in a man aged 18 to 29 with COVID-19, enrolled during active disease. The chain links TRBV6-5 to TRBJ2-7, with TRBD2 matching over 8 bases. CDR3: CASSGGAGYEQYF. The CDR3 DNA reads TGTGCCAGCAGCGGGGGGGCCGGGTACGAGCAGTACTTC.